The T cell receptor beta chain described here comes from a study of blood T cell repertoires in COVID-19. Looking at the study overall: In each case, the material was cDNA or gDNA derived from T cells, B-cell-depleted T cells, or PBMCs.

Measured with immunoSEQ multiplex PCR; TCRdb has only the in-frame clones, and not every one. The profile shows about 190,000 clones, 80% to 90% of them singletons. The J segment lost 7 bases and the V segment lost 1 base, leaving 6 bases of the junction unmatched. From germline, CDR1 is SGHTA and CDR2 FQGNSA. The CDR3 has 15 residues. V and J are TRBV7-2 and TRBJ2-1, with 8 nucleotides matching TRBD2. The material sequenced was peripheral blood. The sequence was obtained from a man aged 25 to 40 with acute or convalescent COVID-19. CDR3 sequence reads: CASSLVPSGSNEQFF. In DNA, the CDR3 is TGTGCCAGCAGCTTAGTGCCCAGCGGGAGTAATGAGCAGTTCTTC.